These 11 T cell receptor beta chains were sequenced from one sample in a study of T cell responses to AZD1222 COVID-19 vaccine. The assay was immunoSEQ multiplex PCR, and TCRdb's table has in-frame clones only and misses some. The sample has 90,000 to 150,000 clones; 92% are singletons. The specimen was peripheral blood, collected 28 days after the second AZD1222 dose. Every receptor here comes from an adult who received the AZD1222 COVID-19 vaccine.

The chain has TRBV19 and TRBJ1-2; D unresolved. The V gene's germline CDR1 is LNHDA and CDR2 SQIVND (reference sequence). CDR3 length: 14 amino acids. The germline V and J ends were trimmed by 6 bases and 6 bases, with 17 bases remaining between them. The CDR3 nucleotides read TGTGCCAGTAGATCGTTGCTTGGAGTCCATGGCTACACCTTC. This codes for CASRSLLGVHGYTF.

The genes are TRBV7-9 and TRBJ2-3; 7 bases are a match to TRBD1. The CDR3 runs 16 residues. After removal of 5 bases from V and 3 bases from J, the junction contained 11 bases not matched to a gene. Germline loops: CDR1 SEHNR, CDR2 FQNEAQ (reference sequence). Here the CDR3 reads CASSAPGQTTTDTQYF. DNA for the CDR3: TGTGCCAGCAGCGCACCGGGACAGACGACAACAGATACGCAGTATTTT.

The gene calls are TRBV5-1 and TRBJ2-7; TRBD2 matches at 11 bases. CDR1 and CDR2 from the germline V gene are SGHRS and YFSETQ. The length of the CDR3 is 16 residues. J was trimmed by 0 bases and V by 4 bases; bases with no gene match: 6. The DNA for the CDR3 is TGCGCCAGCAGCCCGTATAGCGGGAGGGCCTCCTACGAGCAGTACTTC. Translating it yields CASSPYSGRASYEQYF.

This CDR3 reads CASSFDRDASYEQYF. The CDR3 nucleotides are TGTGCCAGCAGCTTTGACAGGGACGCATCCTACGAGCAGTACTTC. This chain connects TRBV7-2 to TRBJ2-7; 7 bases match TRBD1. The germline V gene has CDR1 SGHTA and CDR2 FQGNSA. The CDR3 totals 15 residues. Trimming at V came to 3 bases and at J to 1 base, leaving 6 bases not matched to a gene.

This chain links TRBV10-1 with TRBJ2-7; tentatively, D is TRBD1 or TRBD2 (5 bases each). CDR1 is WNHNN and CDR2 is SYGVQD in the germline V gene (reference sequence). The germline V and J ends were trimmed by 0 bases and 7 bases, with 19 bases remaining between them. The CDR3 has 16 amino acids. The CDR3 loop is CASSESRARESVEQYF. CDR3 nucleotide sequence: TGCGCCAGCAGTGAGTCGAGAGCCAGGGAGTCGGTAGAGCAGTACTTC.

This clone has just one count. The chain couples TRBV6-2 or TRBV6-3 to TRBJ1-5; 11 bases line up with TRBD1. This CDR3 has 16 residues. Germline-derived CDR1 and CDR2 are MNHEY and SVGEGT. The J segment lost 4 bases and the V segment lost 4 bases, leaving 6 bases of the junction unmatched. The CDR3 reads CASSFTGTGGNQPQHF. CDR3 nucleotide sequence: TGTGCCAGCAGTTTTACGGGGACAGGGGGGAATCAGCCCCAGCATTTT.

This clone appeared a few times. This sequence joins TRBV11-2 and TRBJ2-5; no reliable D call. Trimming pared 6 bases from V and 3 bases from J, leaving 8 bases between. Looked up from germline, CDR1 is SGHAT and CDR2 is FQNNGV. CDR3 length equals 12 residues. CDR3 coding DNA: TGTGCCAGCAGTTGGAGCGAAGAGACCCAGTACTTC. Protein sequence: CASSWSEETQYF.

The CDR3 sequence: CATSRGQLNTEAFF. The CDR3 DNA reads as TGTGCCACCAGCAGGGGACAGTTGAACACTGAAGCTTTCTTT. The chain is built from TRBV15 and TRBJ1-1, with TRBD1 matching over 7 bases. CDR3 length equals 14 residues. Germline values: CDR1 LNHNV, CDR2 YYDKDF (reference sequence). With 3 bases clipped from V and 0 bases from J, the junction kept 1 base outside the gene matches.

The chain is built from TRBV6-1 and TRBJ2-7; 10 bases are shared with TRBD1. The CDR3 runs to 16 residues. Germline CDR1 MNHNS, CDR2 SASEGT. V shed 4 bases, J shed 3 bases, and the junction held 9 bases outside the gene matches. Here the CDR3 DNA reads TGTGCCAGCAGTGCGCCGGGCGGACAGGGGGGCTACGAGCAGTACTTC. It codes for CASSAPGGQGGYEQYF.

The J gene is TRBJ2-7, the V gene TRBV27, with D unresolved. Trimming pared 0 bases from V and 2 bases from J, leaving 14 bases between. The CDR3 has 16 residues. Germline V CDR1 and CDR2: MNHEY, SMNVEV (reference sequence). CDR3 DNA sequence: TGTGCCAGCAGTTTATCCCCCGACGGCATTACCTACGAGCAGTACTTC. Protein sequence: CASSLSPDGITYEQYF.

This chain links TRBV19 with TRBJ1-2, with 7 bases matching TRBD1. Per the germline V gene, CDR1 is LNHDA and CDR2 is SQIVND (reference sequence). Trimming removed 5 bases from V and 7 bases from J; junction bases left unmatched: 10. This CDR3 comprises 14 residues. The CDR3 bases are TGTGCCAGTAGTCTAGGGACAGCAGCTCCTGGCTACACCTTC. It codes for CASSLGTAAPGYTF.